These 3 T cell receptor beta chains share one sample of origin, sequenced in a study of identical twins. TCRdb reprocessed the 5' RACE reads with MiXCR, giving one entry per CDR3 protein. The profile shows 250,000 or so distinct CDR3 sequences, about 8.9% of them singletons. This sample also appeared in a second study, on yellow fever vaccine responses in identical twins.

Sequenced input: CD8+ T cells sorted from blood. These receptors were taken from a woman under 30 in good health.

The rearrangement joins TRBV4-3 to TRBJ2-2, with 9 bases that match TRBD2. The J segment lost 6 bases and the V segment lost 0 bases, leaving 11 bases of the junction unmatched. This CDR3 has 18 residues. Germline V gene data show CDR1 as LGHNA and CDR2 as YSLEER. CDR3 bases: TGCGCCAGCAGCCAAGAGGTAGCGGGGGCATGGGAAGCCGGGGAGCTGTTTTTT. It specifies CASSQEVAGAWEAGELFF.

This clonotype was observed a few times. This chain links TRBV7-9 with TRBJ2-5; D gene uncertain. V lost 2 bases to trimming and J lost 0 bases, with 10 bases between them. This CDR3 region has 15 residues. Germline V CDR1 and CDR2: SEHNR, FQNEAQ (reference sequence). The CDR3 region has the DNA TGTGCCAGCAGCTTATTAACGGCTAACCAAGAGACCCAGTACTTC. It specifies CASSLLTANQETQYF.

The rearrangement uses TRBV27 and TRBJ2-7; 10 positions agree with TRBD1. The CDR3 covers 14 residues. V trimming: 1 base; J trimming: 7 bases; junction bases outside the gene matches: 4. The V gene's germline CDR1 is MNHEY and CDR2 SMNVEV (reference sequence). The CDR3 protein is CASSLWDRGGEQYF. CDR3 coding DNA: TGTGCCAGCAGTTTATGGGACAGGGGAGGAGAGCAGTACTTC.